The sequence of this T cell receptor beta chain was determined in a study of technical replicates of blood from several donors. The table came from immunoSEQ multiplex PCR; TCRdb's copy has only in-frame clones and leaves some out. There are more than 75,000 clones in the sample; around 93% occur only once, and about 0.23% lies in the top ten. This clone has just a few counts. Germline CDR1 is LNHNV and CDR2 is YYDKDF (reference sequence). The CDR3 contains 14 residues. Trimming cost V 0 bases and J 1 base, with 6 bases left between them. This sequence originates from a human donor in good health. The material sequenced was T cells isolated from PBMCs. The chain links TRBV15 to TRBJ1-1; D not resolved. The CDR3 here is CATSRDHQNTEAFF. The CDR3 DNA follows: TGTGCCACCAGCAGAGATCATCAGAACACTGAAGCTTTCTTT.